The clone carrying this TCR beta chain showed up many times. This sample stems from a study of T cells in Graves' hyperthyroidism and ophthalmopathy. TCR beta CDR3 sequences were amplified from RNA transcripts. The HTBI primer set served for first-round RT-PCR of the TCR CDR3. One entry per CDR3 protein results from TCRdb running MiXCR on the multiplex PCR reads. The sample comprises about 570,000 distinct CDR3 sequences, 35% to 55% of which are singletons, and under 20% rests with the top ten. The CDR3 totals 17 residues. Deletions cut 0 bases from V and 0 bases from J, with 15 bases between. Germline CDR1 SGDLS, CDR2 YYNGEE.

Source material: peripheral blood or thyroid tissue (not recorded which). This chain connects TRBV9 to TRBJ1-1; possible D gene TRBD1, 6 bases. This sequence was found in an adult woman with Graves' disease, either hyperthyroidism or ophthalmopathy (not recorded which). The CDR3 sequence: CASSVATGTYMNTEAFF. The CDR3 bases are TGTGCCAGCAGCGTAGCGACCGGGACATACATGAACACTGAAGCTTTCTTT.